The 3 T cell receptor beta chains listed next were all sequenced from one sample in a study of shared clonotypes between healthy human individuals. Positive CCR7 selection of CD45RO-negative cells yielded the naive CD8 cells, and terminally differentiated effector memory CD45RA+ cells were excluded. Sequenced by immunoSEQ multiplex PCR; TCRdb stores in-frame clones only, minus some. Seen here are roughly 550,000 clones, nearly 97% observed once, and the top ten hold roughly 0.1%. Sequencing input: naive CD8+ T cells sorted from blood. The origin of the receptors is a woman aged 30 to 39 in good health.

The chain is built from TRBV30 and TRBJ2-7; tentative D call: TRBD1 (7 bases). Deletions cut 3 bases from V and 0 bases from J, with 21 bases between. Germline CDR1 GTSNPN, CDR2 SVGIG (reference sequence). The CDR3 has 17 residues. The CDR3 is CAWRDYSGTVDSYEQYF. The CDR3 DNA sequence: TGTGCCTGGAGGGACTACTCTGGGACAGTGGACTCCTACGAGCAGTACTTC.

This clone was seen once. The V and J genes are TRBV2 and TRBJ1-1; D may be TRBD1 (5 bases). V was pared by 8 bases and J by 2 bases, with 12 bases between. The length of the CDR3 is 13 residues. Germline V gene lookup returns CDR1 SNHLY and CDR2 FYNNEI. The CDR3 nucleotides read TGTGCCAGCGGACAATGGTTAAACACTGAAGCTTTCTTT. Residues: CASGQWLNTEAFF.

The chain links TRBV5-4 to TRBJ2-7; D is undetermined. This CDR3 is 14 amino acids long. Germline V gene lookup returns CDR1 SGHNT and CDR2 YYREEE (reference sequence). Trimming removed 3 bases at V and 2 bases at J, with 12 bases between. The CDR3 reads CASSSLDKTYEQYF. The CDR3 nucleotides read TGTGCCAGCAGCTCCCTTGACAAGACCTACGAGCAGTACTTC.